The present TCR beta chain was sequenced within a study of cytomegalovirus exposure and HLA in healthy donors. General study points: Later analysis demonstrated an association between a missense DCLRE1C variant and TCR beta V- and J-gene trimming. Rarity held for most TCR sequences, but there were some public TCRs that occurred in many donors. The productive fraction for most TCR beta V segments was about 87% or about 30% in an earlier analysis. In a later analysis, the majority of CMV-associated beta chains seemingly showed HLA restriction.

In regard to this clone: As yet, its antigen is unknown. This sample also contains other DNA sequences that code for the same CDR3.

CDR1 is SGHRS and CDR2 is YFSETQ in the germline V gene. CDR3 length equals 16 residues. The V and J ends lost 0 bases and 2 bases, in that order; junction bases with no gene match: 5. With 60 Vbeta and 13 Jbeta primers, the PCR was carried out. TCRdb's copy holds only in-frame clones and misses some; the assay was immunoSEQ multiplex PCR. The table shows 250,000 to 350,000 clones, with about 75% occurring only once. Specimen: PBMCs. This sequence was found in a female donor in good health and CMV-seronegative. This sequence joins TRBV5-1 and TRBJ1-1, with 9 bases identical to TRBD1. The DNA of the CDR3 is TGCGCCAGCAGCTTGGCCCCGGGACAGGGTAACACTGAAGCTTTCTTT. This gives the protein CASSLAPGQGNTEAFF.